These 15 T cell receptor beta chains came from one sample sequenced in a study of CXCR3-negative and CXCR3-positive naive CD8 T cells. UMI labels and 5' RACE were used to prepare the TRB cDNA libraries. From its re-call of the 5' RACE reads, TCRdb lists each CDR3 protein once, without DNA. The specimen's table records roughly 40,000 distinct CDR3 sequences. The sequenced sample consisted of memory CD8+ T cells from blood. Every receptor here comes from a human donor in good health. Some clones in this sample may be carry-over from other donors' samples.

This chain uses TRBV7-9 with TRBJ2-7; TCRdb outputs TRBD2, but without DNA this stays unchecked. This CDR3 contains 16 residues. The germline V gene encodes CDR1 SEHNR and CDR2 FQNEAQ (reference sequence). CDR3 in amino acids: CASSPPRSLGPYEQYF.

The chain combines TRBV29-1 with TRBJ2-1; the TRBD2 assignment by TCRdb is unverifiable without DNA. There are 16 residues in the CDR3. Germline CDR1 SQVTM, CDR2 ANQGSEA. The CDR3 sequence: CSVGASGGWSYNEQFF.

The V and J genes are TRBV7-6 and TRBJ2-5. This CDR3 spans 14 amino acids. The germline CDR1 and CDR2 sequences are SGHVS and FNYEAQ. The CDR3 loop reads CASSLLGLEETQYF.

The V gene is TRBV29-1, the J gene TRBJ2-7; lacking DNA, the TRBD1 call made by TCRdb goes unchecked. CDR1 is SQVTM, CDR2 ANQGSEA, per germline. The CDR3 length is 13 residues. The chain's CDR3 is CSVEGPMGYEQYF.

J is TRBJ2-1 and V is TRBV7-9; TCRdb indicates TRBD2, and absent DNA this call remains unverified. Germline lookup yields CDR1 SEHNR and CDR2 FQNEAQ (reference sequence). The CDR3 spans 18 residues. CDR3 in amino acids: CASSLSDGIAGGDNEQFF.

The gene calls are TRBV5-1 and TRBJ2-1; TCRdb picks TRBD1, but there is no DNA to check that call. Per the germline V gene, CDR1 is SGHRS and CDR2 is YFSETQ. The CDR3 is 14 residues long. The CDR3 spells CASSLSRGYNEQFF.

The chain combines TRBV29-1 with TRBJ2-7; TCRdb's assignment of TRBD1 cannot be checked, as there is no DNA. CDR3 size: 13 residues. CDR1 and CDR2 (germline): SQVTM, ANQGSEA. CDR3 protein: CSFRDAYTYEQYF.

V gene TRBV2 combines with J gene TRBJ1-2; the D call from TCRdb, TRBD1, cannot be confirmed without DNA. Per germline, CDR1 SNHLY and CDR2 FYNNEI. The CDR3 runs 15 residues. CDR3 residues: CASSEEEGAQKGYTF.

The V gene is TRBV5-6, the J gene TRBJ2-1; TCRdb proposes TRBD2, but this gene call is untestable without DNA. Germline loops: CDR1 SGHDT, CDR2 YYEEEE. The CDR3 length is 15 residues. The CDR3 reads CASSLRAGGPYEQFF.

The J gene is TRBJ2-7, the V gene TRBV29-1; lacking DNA, the TRBD1 call made by TCRdb goes unchecked. Per germline, CDR1 SQVTM and CDR2 ANQGSEA. The CDR3 extends over 11 amino acids. CDR3 in amino acids: CSVDRGYEQYF.

The CDR3 spells CASSLTFTDTQYF. V is TRBV28 and J is TRBJ2-3. Germline CDR1 MDHEN, CDR2 SYDVKM. The CDR3 length is 13 residues.

The chain combines TRBV4-3 with TRBJ2-7; absent DNA, TCRdb's TRBD1 call cannot be checked. Germline CDR1 and CDR2: LGHNA and YSLEER. The CDR3 totals 14 residues. CDR3 protein: CASSQGTGFYEQYF.

This rearrangement joins TRBV6-1 to TRBJ2-5; TCRdb outputs TRBD2, but without DNA this stays unchecked. CDR3 length: 18 residues. Germline V lookup: CDR1 MNHNS, CDR2 SASEGT. The CDR3 is CASSSRGLAGGKAETQYF.

The chain uses TRBV7-9 and TRBJ2-7; TCRdb reports TRBD1, a call that lacks DNA to check it against. Germline V gene data show CDR1 as SEHNR and CDR2 as FQNEAQ (reference sequence). The CDR3 length is 14 residues. This chain's CDR3 is CASSSRDSAYEQYF.

The J gene is TRBJ1-2, the V gene TRBV10-3; TCRdb's D gene call, TRBD1, goes unchecked for lack of DNA. The V gene's germline CDR1 is ENHRY and CDR2 SYGVKD. CDR3 length: 14 residues. The CDR3: CAISLQGTNYGYTF.